This TCR beta chain came from a study of T cell changes during pregnancy in multiple sclerosis. V shed 5 bases and J 5 bases; nucleotides not matched to a gene: 6. The length of the CDR3 is 14 residues. Germline lookup yields CDR1 SGHVS and CDR2 FQNEAQ. Data came from immunoSEQ multiplex PCR; TCRdb stores just in-frame clones and leaves some out. The sample records 55,000 to 70,000 clones, over 75% being singletons. The TCR sequence derives from a female donor with multiple sclerosis, enrolled in a pregnancy study. The genes are TRBV7-8 and TRBJ2-1; TRBD1 matches 7 bases. The sample in question was peripheral blood, obtained after pregnancy. The CDR3 nucleotides read TGTGCCAGCAGCCTCCGGGACAGAAACAATGAGCAGTTCTTC. This encodes CASSLRDRNNEQFF.